This is a list of T cell receptor beta chains from one sample in a study of T-cell reconstitution after alpha-beta-depleted transplantation in children. TCRdb re-derived calls from the PCR reads in MiXCR, one entry per CDR3 protein. This table has some 500,000 distinct CDR3 sequences, about 16% appearing once. The sample in question was PBMCs from the stem cell graft donor, obtained from the stem cell graft. The receptor source for this set is a human donor who donated a stem cell graft to a child with acute lymphoblastic leukemia. CDR3s leave out the opening cysteine and the closing phenylalanine or tryptophan. Where a row states a size, it is once, few, many or the class of an expanded clone; other rows omit it.

cdr3_aa: ASSLQPATSYEQY
v_call: TRBV5-1
clone_size: few

cdr3_aa: ASSSTSGRNEQF
v_call: TRBV7-9
clone_size: -

cdr3_aa: ASSLAKLAGDPYEQY
v_call: TRBV12-3/TRBV12-4
clone_size: -

cdr3_aa: ASSFSGNYEQF
v_call: TRBV5-1
clone_size: few

cdr3_aa: ASSHIPGQGVTYQH
v_call: TRBV12-3/TRBV12-4
clone_size: few

cdr3_aa: ASSLVTKKGHNEQF
v_call: TRBV5-1
clone_size: many

cdr3_aa: ASSRRQGPYNEQF
v_call: TRBV7-9
clone_size: -

cdr3_aa: ASSRRTGIYGYT
v_call: TRBV3-1
clone_size: -

cdr3_aa: ASSFVGSPYEQY
v_call: TRBV12-3/TRBV12-4
clone_size: few

cdr3_aa: ASSPTWGMNTEAF
v_call: TRBV3-1
clone_size: -

cdr3_aa: ASSRRQGLNTEAF
v_call: TRBV6-2/TRBV6-3
clone_size: -

cdr3_aa: SARKEVAGMKKTQY
v_call: TRBV20-1
clone_size: few